The 21 T cell receptor beta chains below come from one sample, sequenced in a study of Graves' ophthalmopathy and Graves' hyperthyroidism. Investigators amplified TCR beta CDR3 regions from RNA transcripts. Second-round multiplex PCR followed a first-round RT-PCR using HTBI primers. TCRdb re-called the multiplex PCR reads through MiXCR, storing one row per CDR3 protein. The sample contains around 1.1 million distinct CDR3 sequences, around a third of which appear only once. The sequenced material came from peripheral blood or thyroid tissue (not recorded which). These receptors were taken from an adult man with Graves' hyperthyroidism.

A note on this clonotype: A clone one base away is much larger, so this may be a read error. The chain employs TRBV5-1 and TRBJ2-7; 9 positions agree with TRBD2. Trimming at V came to 4 bases and at J to 4 bases, leaving 3 bases not matched to a gene. Germline lookup yields CDR1 SGHRS and CDR2 YFSETQ. There are 13 residues in the CDR3. CDR3 residues: CASSISGGYEQYV. The CDR3 DNA is TGCGCCAGCAGCATTAGCGGGGGTTACGAGCAGTACGTC.

The rearrangement links TRBV4-1 to TRBJ1-5; D is uncertain. Germline V lookup: CDR1 MGHRA, CDR2 YSYEKL. The CDR3 spans 13 residues. The V gene lost 1 base and the J gene lost 6 bases, with 7 bases spanning the gap. For the CDR3, the DNA is TGCGCCAGCAGCCAAGTAGAAGTTCAGCCCCAGCATTTT. It translates to CASSQVEVQPQHF.

V gene TRBV28 combines with J gene TRBJ2-7; D remains unclear. The CDR3 has 13 residues. Germline CDR1 reads MDHEN; CDR2 reads SYDVKM. The V and J ends lost 6 bases and 1 base respectively, with 10 bases between them. In DNA form, the CDR3 reads TGTGCCAGCAGGCAAAGGGTTTCCTACGAGCAGTACTTC. Amino acid sequence: CASRQRVSYEQYF.

This clonotype was detected a few times. V is TRBV19 and J is TRBJ2-5, with TRBD1 identical over 7 bases. The CDR3 is made up of 15 amino acids. The trim removed 5 bases at V and 5 bases at J, leaving 11 bases unmatched. Germline CDR1 is LNHDA and CDR2 is SQIVND (reference sequence). The CDR3 region has the DNA TGTGCCAGTAGTTCCCTACAGGGGCTGACGGAGACCCAGTACTTC. Residues: CASSSLQGLTETQYF.

This clonotype appeared many times. The rearrangement uses TRBV5-5 and TRBJ2-6, with 7 nucleotides matching TRBD1. CDR1 is SGHKS, CDR2 YYEKEE, per germline (reference sequence). The ends lost 4 bases at V and 4 bases at J; junction bases unmatched: 8. The CDR3 runs 16 residues. The CDR3 DNA reads TGTGCCAGCAGCACTAGACAGGGCGGCGGGGCCAACGTCCTGACTTTC. As protein: CASSTRQGGGANVLTF.

V usage is TRBV2 and J usage is TRBJ1-4; D remains ambiguous. Germline lookup yields CDR1 SNHLY and CDR2 FYNNEI. With 6 bases removed from V and 5 bases from J, the gap between germline ends came to 13 bases. CDR3 length: 14 residues. The CDR3 region has the DNA TGTGCCAGCAGAGGGAGTCGGATAAATGAAAAACTGTTTTTT. Amino acid sequence: CASRGSRINEKLFF.

This clonotype was seen at least ten times. The rearrangement links TRBV7-2 to TRBJ1-2; D uncertain. Germline V CDR1 and CDR2: SGHTA, FQGNSA. The CDR3 extends over 15 amino acids. The V end lost 0 bases, the J end lost 4 bases, and 12 bases lay between the germline ends. The DNA for the CDR3 is TGTGCCAGCAGCTTAGCCACAGCATCCCCCTATGGCTACACCTTC. Translation: CASSLATASPYGYTF. Variable domain in full (rest from reference TRBV7-2 and TRBJ1-2): GAGVSQSPSNKVTEKGKDVELRCDPISGHTALYWYRQSLGQGLEFLIYFQGNSAPDKSGLPSDRFSAERTGGSVSTLTIQRTQQEDSAVYLCASSLATASPYGYTFGSGTRLTVV.

The chain uses TRBV7-9 and TRBJ2-3; TRBD1 is a possible D gene (5 bases). Trimming removed 0 bases from V and 2 bases from J, with 12 bases in between. Germline values: CDR1 SEHNR, CDR2 FQNEAQ (reference sequence). The CDR3 length is 16 residues. The CDR3 nucleotides read TGTGCCAGCAGCTTAGCCCCGGGCAGGGACACAGATACGCAGTATTTT. Protein sequence: CASSLAPGRDTDTQYF.

Concerning this clonotype: A much larger clone differs from this one at a single base, so this may be a read error. The J gene is TRBJ2-5, the V gene TRBV5-1; D unclear. Germline V gene lookup returns CDR1 SGHRS and CDR2 YFSETQ. CDR3 length: 15 residues. CDR3 loop: CVSSLATERQETQYF. The CDR3 region has the DNA TGCGTCAGCAGCTTGGCTACAGAACGCCAAGAGACCCAGTACTTC. The full variable domain, with the rest looked up from reference TRBV5-1 and TRBJ2-5, is KAGVTQTPRYLIKTRGQQVTLSCSPISGHRSVSWYQQTPGQGLQFLFEYFSETQRNKGNFPGRFSGRQFSNSRSEMNVSTLELGDSALYLCVSSLATERQETQYFGPGTRLLVL.

This clonotype appeared many times. The chain carries TRBV7-2 and TRBJ2-2; 9 nucleotides line up with TRBD2. V lost 5 bases to trimming and J lost 7 bases; unmatched junction nucleotides: 8. Per germline, CDR1 SGHTA and CDR2 FQGNSA. The CDR3 contains 15 residues. The CDR3 here is CASSRLAVRIGELFF. DNA of the CDR3: TGTGCCAGCAGCCGACTAGCGGTTAGAATCGGGGAGCTGTTTTTT.

This clonotype was observed at least ten times. The chain couples TRBV19 to TRBJ2-7, with a tentative D call TRBD2 (5 bases). The CDR3 loop spans 14 amino acids. Germline-derived CDR1 and CDR2 are LNHDA and SQIVND (reference sequence). V was shortened by 5 bases and J by 5 bases, with 16 bases between the two germline ends. The CDR3 DNA reads as TGTGCCAGTAGTCCCAACGGGATGGCGCACGAGCAGTACTTC. Its protein product is CASSPNGMAHEQYF.

This clonotype was recorded a few times. The V gene is TRBV12-3 or TRBV12-4, the J gene TRBJ2-7; no firm D call. The V end lost 5 bases, the J end lost 7 bases, and 9 bases lay between the germline ends. This CDR3 is built from 11 residues. CDR3 sequence reads: CASSVSWEQYF. In nucleotides, the CDR3 is TGTGCCAGCAGTGTCAGCTGGGAGCAGTACTTC.

This clonotype was detected a few times. The V call is TRBV5-1, the J call TRBJ1-1; D is ambiguous. CDR1 is SGHRS and CDR2 is YFSETQ in the germline V gene. V was cut by 6 bases and J by 7 bases, with 19 bases left in between. The CDR3 consists of 14 residues. DNA of the CDR3: TGCGCCAGCAAGGGATCCTTGGCCTCGATTGAAGCTTTCTTT. This codes for CASKGSLASIEAFF.

The chain joins TRBV10-3 to TRBJ1-1, with 7 bases identical to TRBD1. Germline-derived CDR1 and CDR2 are ENHRY and SYGVKD. The CDR3 runs 14 residues. With V trimmed by 6 bases and J by 1 base, 5 bases remained unmatched. The CDR3: CAIRYGTENTEAFF. The CDR3 nucleotides are TGTGCCATCAGGTACGGGACAGAGAACACTGAAGCTTTCTTT.

The table lists this clonotype with many counts. The chain recombines TRBV7-2 with TRBJ1-5; D remains ambiguous. CDR1 SGHTA and CDR2 FQGNSA come from the germline V gene. CDR3 length: 14 residues. V lost 1 base and J lost 6, with 10 bases in between. The DNA for the CDR3 is TGTGCCAGCAGCTTAGTTCCGGGCTCTCAGCCCCAGCATTTT. It codes for CASSLVPGSQPQHF.

This clonotype is a singleton in its sample. The CDR3 spells CASSSRTGGAGANVLTF. The CDR3 coding sequence is TGTGCCAGCAGCTCCAGGACCGGAGGAGCTGGGGCCAACGTCCTGACTTTC. The chain employs TRBV11-1 and TRBJ2-6; possibly TRBD2 for D (5 bases). The V end lost 4 bases, the J end lost 2 bases, and 15 bases lay between the germline ends. This CDR3 is built from 17 residues. Germline V lookup: CDR1 SGHAT, CDR2 FQDESV (reference sequence).

The V call is TRBV25-1, the J call TRBJ2-5, with 8 nucleotides matching TRBD2. The J call is doubtful: the DNA matches TRBJ2-7 better. Germline V gene sequence: CDR1 MGHDK, CDR2 SYGVNS. The CDR3 is made up of 18 amino acids. CDR3 bases: TGTGCCAGCAGCCCCAGTGCTAGAGGAAGCGGGAGTGGATACGAGCAGTACTTC. Translated, it gives CASSPSARGSGSGYEQYF.

The chain links TRBV9 to TRBJ1-3, with D uncertain. This CDR3 has 13 amino acids. Germline CDR1 SGDLS, CDR2 YYNGEE. V shed 0 bases and J shed 9 bases, with 10 bases lying between them. The CDR3 DNA sequence: TGTGCCAGCAGCGTAGAGTACGGCGGCACCATATATTTT. This gives the protein CASSVEYGGTIYF.

As concerns this clonotype: Possible read error: a much larger clone is one base away. The V call is TRBV7-9, the J call TRBJ1-6, with a tentative D call TRBD1 (5 bases). CDR1 is SEHNR and CDR2 is FQNEAQ in the germline V gene (reference sequence). The CDR3 is 14 residues long. The CDR3 sequence is CASSQDRTRSPLHF. CDR3 bases: TGCGCCAGCAGCCAAGACAGAACGAGGTCACCCCTCCACTTT.

This clonotype was found a few times. V gene TRBV7-2 combines with J gene TRBJ2-2; possible D gene TRBD1, 6 bases. The germline V and J ends were trimmed by 3 bases and 3 bases, with 14 bases remaining between them. The CDR3 covers 16 residues. CDR1 is SGHTA and CDR2 is FQGNSA in the germline V gene. For the CDR3, the DNA is TGTGCCAGCAGCTTGGGGAATCGACAGGACACCGGGGAGCTGTTTTTT. Its translation: CASSLGNRQDTGELFF. Filled out from reference TRBV7-2 and TRBJ2-2, the complete variable domain reads GAGVSQSPSNKVTEKGKDVELRCDPISGHTALYWYRQSLGQGLEFLIYFQGNSAPDKSGLPSDRFSAERTGGSVSTLTIQRTQQEDSAVYLCASSLGNRQDTGELFFGEGSRLTVL.

V and J are TRBV10-3 and TRBJ2-7, with 9 bases fitting TRBD1. V trimming: 7 bases; J trimming: 0 bases; junction bases outside the gene matches: 10. CDR1 is ENHRY and CDR2 is SYGVKD in the germline V gene. This CDR3 spans 16 amino acids. Written as DNA, the CDR3 is TGTGCCATCAACACCCCGGGACAGGGAAGCTCCTACGAGCAGTACTTC. Its protein is CAINTPGQGSSYEQYF.